Reported below is one T cell receptor beta chain. These data belong to a study of T-cell memory formation after mild COVID-19. MiXCR, applied by TCRdb to the 5' RACE reads, yields one record per CDR3 protein. The sample records about 190,000 distinct CDR3 sequences, 20% to 25% being singletons. Losses at the gene ends were 7 bases for V and 2 bases for J; bases not matched to a gene: 4. CDR3 length equals 13 residues. The V gene's germline CDR1 is LGHNA and CDR2 YNFKEQ. The chain couples TRBV4-2 to TRBJ2-5, with 7 positions matching TRBD2. The clonotype was recovered from an adult woman who had mild COVID-19 (a few samples of this study predate the infection). Cell type and time point are not known. Input material: PBMCs or a T cell subset sorted from them (not recorded which). The CDR3 DNA is TGTGCCAGCACTGGACTAGGGCAAGAGACCCAGTACTTC. This gives the protein CASTGLGQETQYF.